This T cell receptor (beta chain) was obtained from a study of CD8 T cells in ankylosing spondylitis. Germline V gene data show CDR1 as LNHDA and CDR2 as SQIVND (reference sequence). The CDR3 extends over 14 amino acids. Trimming pared 7 bases from V and 4 bases from J, leaving 14 bases between. This clonotype came up a few times. 5'-RACE, quantitative and with molecular barcodes, yielded the TCR beta libraries. TCRdb re-called the 5' RACE reads with MiXCR, one entry per CDR3 protein. The table records roughly 280,000 distinct CDR3 sequences, 15% to 20% of them present only once. The TCR comes from a male donor with ankylosing spondylitis or in good health (not recorded which). Sequencing was performed on blood, either unsorted or a sorted T cell fraction (not recorded which). The chain is built from TRBV19 and TRBJ1-5; possible D gene TRBD1, 5 bases. The CDR3 DNA follows: TGTGCCAGTACCTCCGAGGGGCCAAATCAGCCCCAGCATTTT. Encoded protein: CASTSEGPNQPQHF.